The 30 T cell receptor beta chains given below trace back to one sample, sequenced in a study of blood T cell repertoires in COVID-19. Sequencing was performed with immunoSEQ multiplex PCR; in TCRdb, only in-frame clones are kept and a portion is missing. The sample consists of approximately 360,000 clones, around 87% of them appearing once. Sequenced: PBMCs or T cells enriched from blood (not recorded which). Receptors were obtained from a middle-aged man in a cohort exposed to, infected with or recovered from COVID-19 (not recorded which).

The chain has TRBV7-3 and TRBJ2-1; 9 nucleotides match TRBD2. V trimming: 2 bases; J trimming: 8 bases; junction bases outside the gene matches: 7. CDR1 is SGHTA, CDR2 FQGTGA, per germline. This CDR3 has 15 amino acids. CDR3 sequence reads: CASSLVAGAGDEQFF. The CDR3 bases are TGTGCCAGCAGCTTAGTAGCGGGAGCCGGGGATGAGCAGTTCTTC.

The chain couples TRBV3-1 (or the pseudogene TRBV3-2) to TRBJ1-6, with 8 bases fitting TRBD1. Unmatched junction bases numbered 2, after V lost 5 bases and J lost 5 bases. CDR3 length equals 14 residues. CDR1 is LGHDT and CDR2 is YNNKEL in the germline V gene (reference sequence). The CDR3 reads CASSKTGDNSPLHF. The CDR3 coding sequence is TGTGCCAGCAGCAAGACAGGGGATAATTCACCCCTCCACTTT.

This chain links TRBV7-9 with TRBJ2-7, with 8 bases lining up with TRBD2. V gave up 1 base and J gave up 4 bases; unmatched junction bases: 18. There are 19 residues in the CDR3. Germline V gene sequence: CDR1 SEHNR, CDR2 FQNEAQ (reference sequence). CDR3 nucleotides: TGTGCCAGCAGCTTAGGTAGCGGGATAGCCAGGAAACGAGGTTACGAGCAGTACTTC. This sequence encodes CASSLGSGIARKRGYEQYF.

The chain couples TRBV28 to TRBJ1-2; 10 bases fit TRBD1. The germline CDR1 and CDR2 sequences are MDHEN and SYDVKM. This CDR3 is built from 13 residues. Losses at the gene ends were 6 bases for V and 2 bases for J; bases not matched to a gene: 0. The CDR3: CASRTGGNYGYTF. CDR3 DNA: TGTGCCAGCAGGACAGGGGGCAACTATGGCTACACCTTC.

The chain links TRBV5-1 to TRBJ2-1, with TRBD2 as a possible D gene (5 bases). Looked up from germline, CDR1 is SGHRS and CDR2 is YFSETQ. This CDR3 spans 14 amino acids. Trimming stripped 4 bases from V and 1 base from J, with 9 bases between. The CDR3 region is CASSEGESYNEQFF. The CDR3 DNA reads TGCGCCAGCAGCGAGGGAGAGTCCTACAATGAGCAGTTCTTC.

The rearrangement joins TRBV28 to TRBJ2-1; TRBD1 might be the D (5 bases). From germline, CDR1 is MDHEN and CDR2 SYDVKM. Trimming pared 3 bases from V and 7 bases from J, leaving 13 bases between. The CDR3 has 14 residues. The CDR3 loop reads CASSFPARANEQFF. The CDR3 region has the DNA TGTGCCAGCAGTTTCCCGGCCAGGGCTAATGAGCAGTTCTTC.

This clone was seen just once. The rearrangement uses TRBV10-2 and TRBJ2-3; TRBD2 matches 7 bases. CDR1 is WSHSY, CDR2 SAAADI, per germline. The ends lost 7 bases at V and 6 bases at J; junction bases unmatched: 7. The length of the CDR3 is 13 residues. This CDR3 is CASMVGRADTQYF. CDR3 nucleotides: TGCGCCAGCATGGTGGGGAGGGCCGATACGCAGTATTTT.

The chain has TRBV5-1 and TRBJ2-1, with a tentative D call TRBD1 (6 bases). The germline gives CDR1 SGHRS, CDR2 YFSETQ. This CDR3 comprises 14 residues. The V end was cut by 3 bases, the J end by 4 bases, with 11 bases between. The CDR3 loop is CASSSGVGYNEQFF. The CDR3 DNA is TGCGCCAGCAGCTCAGGGGTAGGATACAATGAGCAGTTCTTC.

The genes are TRBV18 and TRBJ1-1; weak D call: TRBD1 (6 bases). This CDR3 contains 13 residues. In germline, CDR1 is KGHSH, CDR2 LQKENI. Trimming pared 5 bases from V and 3 bases from J, leaving 10 bases between. The CDR3 region is CASSTGWDTEAFF. DNA for the CDR3: TGTGCCAGCTCAACAGGGTGGGACACTGAAGCTTTCTTT.

This clone has only one observation. The chain couples TRBV6-5 to TRBJ1-1; D is uncertain. Germline V gene lookup returns CDR1 MNHEY and CDR2 SVGAGI. The CDR3 consists of 15 residues. V was cut by 5 bases and J by 1 base, with 14 bases left in between. The CDR3 is CASSRLRRENTEAFF. The CDR3 DNA follows: TGTGCCAGCAGTCGCCTCCGCCGGGAGAACACTGAAGCTTTCTTT.

The chain couples TRBV6-6 to TRBJ2-1; 9 bases line up with TRBD1. The CDR3 loop spans 15 amino acids. After removal of 2 bases from V and 9 bases from J, the junction contained 8 bases not matched to a gene. In germline, CDR1 is MNHNY, CDR2 SVGAGI (reference sequence). The DNA of the CDR3 is TGTGCCAGCAGTTACCAAGGACAGGGGACTCCTGAGCAGTTCTTC. It specifies CASSYQGQGTPEQFF.

This clone was seen only a few times. J is TRBJ1-4 and V is TRBV27, with TRBD1 as a possible D gene (6 bases). The germline gives CDR1 MNHEY, CDR2 SMNVEV (reference sequence). CDR3 size: 15 residues. Deletions cut 4 bases from V and 8 bases from J, with 17 bases between. The CDR3 reads CASSSDYRVREKLFF. CDR3 DNA sequence: TGTGCCAGCAGTTCCGACTACAGGGTTCGAGAAAAACTGTTTTTT.

V gene TRBV4-2 combines with J gene TRBJ2-7, with 8 bases identical to TRBD2. V lost 0 bases, J lost 3 bases, and 10 bases stayed unmatched. Germline V gives CDR1 LGHNA, CDR2 YNFKEQ. This CDR3 is 17 amino acids long. CDR3 nucleotide sequence: TGTGCCAGCAGCCAAGACCTGAGCGGGAGTCTACGCTACGAGCAGTACTTC. The encoded protein is CASSQDLSGSLRYEQYF.

V gene TRBV9 combines with J gene TRBJ1-1, with D unresolved. CDR3 length: 15 residues. The germline V gene has CDR1 SGDLS and CDR2 YYNGEE. V lost 2 bases and J 5 bases, leaving 16 bases between the germline ends. CDR3 bases: TGTGCCAGCAGCGTGAGGGCAGTTTCGGGGACTGAAGCTTTCTTT. Translation gives CASSVRAVSGTEAFF.

The gene calls are TRBV25-1 and TRBJ1-3; D not certain. The CDR3 sequence is 14 residues long. V gave up 2 bases and J gave up 4 bases, with 9 bases separating them. The germline V gene encodes CDR1 MGHDK and CDR2 SYGVNS. CDR3 sequence: CASSEGLVGNTIYF. In nucleotides, the CDR3 is TGTGCCAGCAGTGAAGGGCTGGTGGGAAACACCATATATTTT.

The chain links TRBV29-1 to TRBJ2-3; 12 bases match TRBD1. The V gene end was trimmed by 5 bases and the J gene end by 2 bases; junction bases not matched to a gene: 5. Germline CDR1 SQVTM, CDR2 ANQGSEA. The CDR3 loop spans 15 amino acids. The CDR3: CSVKGQGAYTDTQYF. The CDR3 DNA reads TGCAGCGTTAAGGGACAGGGGGCGTACACAGATACGCAGTATTTT.

This clone was seen once. The chain combines TRBV19 with TRBJ1-3; D not certain. The CDR3 is made up of 16 amino acids. CDR1 and CDR2 (germline): LNHDA, SQIVND (reference sequence). The V and J ends lost 7 bases and 4 bases respectively, with 20 bases between them. In DNA form, the CDR3 reads TGTGCCAGTACCCCCAAGGCCAGGTTCTCGGGAAACACCATATATTTT. It is translated as CASTPKARFSGNTIYF. The full variable domain, completed using reference TRBV19 and TRBJ1-3, is DGGITQSPKYLFRKEGQNVTLSCEQNLNHDAMYWYRQDPGQGLRLIYYSQIVNDFQKGDIAEGYSVSREKKESFPLTVTSAQKNPTAFYLCASTPKARFSGNTIYFGEGSWLTVV.

In its sample, this clone was seen many times. The chain joins TRBV7-2 to TRBJ1-1, with 7 bases aligning to TRBD1. V gave up 5 bases and J gave up 1 base; unmatched junction bases: 4. The CDR3 is 14 amino acids. CDR1 SGHTA and CDR2 FQGNSA come from the germline V gene. Here the CDR3 DNA reads TGTGCCAGCAGCCGCCGACAGGGGAACACTGAAGCTTTCTTT. Encoded protein: CASSRRQGNTEAFF.

The chain combines TRBV10-2 with TRBJ1-4, with TRBD1 matching 7 bases. Losses at the gene ends were 7 bases for V and 3 bases for J; bases not matched to a gene: 2. Looked up from germline, CDR1 is WSHSY and CDR2 is SAAADI. This CDR3 spans 13 amino acids. The chain's CDR3 is CASNQGANEKLFF. The CDR3 coding sequence is TGCGCCAGCAACCAGGGGGCTAATGAAAAACTGTTTTTT.

The chain carries TRBV5-5 and TRBJ1-6; TRBD1 might be the D (5 bases). Deletions cut 3 bases from V and 1 base from J, with 11 bases between. The CDR3 runs 16 residues. The germline V gene has CDR1 SGHKS and CDR2 YYEKEE (reference sequence). CDR3 DNA sequence: TGTGCCAGCAGCTCTAAACAGGTGTCCTATAATTCACCCCTCCACTTT. As protein: CASSSKQVSYNSPLHF.

With regard to this clone: Other DNA sequences within the sample encode an identical CDR3. The chain has TRBV28 and TRBJ2-6; maybe TRBD2 (5 bases). Deletions cut 2 bases from V and 0 bases from J, with 5 bases between. Germline V gene sequence: CDR1 MDHEN, CDR2 SYDVKM. The CDR3 is made up of 15 amino acids. The chain's CDR3 is CASSLGSSGANVLTF. As DNA, the CDR3 is TGTGCCAGCAGTTTAGGGAGCTCTGGGGCCAACGTCCTGACTTTC.

CDR3 sequence: CASSLSLDTQYF. CDR3 in DNA: TGCGCCAGCAGCTTGAGCCTAGATACGCAGTATTTT. The chain combines TRBV5-1 with TRBJ2-3; D is undetermined. Germline-derived CDR1 and CDR2 are SGHRS and YFSETQ. This CDR3 is built from 12 residues. V lost 1 base to trimming and J lost 5 bases, with 5 bases between them. Based on the CDR3 plus reference TRBV5-1 and TRBJ2-3, the full variable domain is KAGVTQTPRYLIKTRGQQVTLSCSPISGHRSVSWYQQTPGQGLQFLFEYFSETQRNKGNFPGRFSGRQFSNSRSEMNVSTLELGDSALYLCASSLSLDTQYFGPGTRLTVL.

The genes are TRBV12-5 and TRBJ2-5, with D unresolved. Trimming took off 1 base at V and 4 bases at J, with 7 bases between the two ends. Germline V gene data show CDR1 as LGHNT and CDR2 as FRNRAP. This CDR3 is built from 13 residues. DNA for the CDR3: TGTGCTAGTGGTTTGGACTCGGGAGAGACCCAGTACTTC. Its protein is CASGLDSGETQYF.

The chain is built from TRBV5-1 and TRBJ1-1; 9 bases are shared with TRBD1. Germline V gives CDR1 SGHRS, CDR2 YFSETQ. Unmatched junction bases numbered 12, after V lost 4 bases and J lost 5 bases. The CDR3 totals 16 residues. The CDR3 bases are TGCGCCAGCAGCGTCAACGGGGACAGGGCGTTAACTGAAGCTTTCTTT. It translates to CASSVNGDRALTEAFF.

This rearrangement joins TRBV5-1 to TRBJ2-5; D is perhaps TRBD2 (6 bases). V was trimmed by 2 bases and J by 2 bases, leaving 13 bases between them. This CDR3 is 15 amino acids long. Germline CDR1 is SGHRS and CDR2 is YFSETQ. Written as DNA, the CDR3 is TGCGCCAGCAGCTTTGGGGCGGGGAAGCAAGAGACCCAGTACTTC. Amino acids: CASSFGAGKQETQYF.

The genes are TRBV4-2 and TRBJ2-5, with D maybe TRBD2 (5 bases). The CDR3 loop spans 15 amino acids. V was cut by 0 bases and J by 7 bases, with 15 bases left in between. Germline values: CDR1 LGHNA, CDR2 YNFKEQ. Here the CDR3 reads CASSQEYGPRGTQYF. The CDR3 DNA is TGTGCCAGCAGCCAAGAGTATGGTCCACGGGGGACCCAGTACTTC.

This chain links TRBV5-1 with TRBJ1-3; 9 positions match TRBD1. V lost 0 bases to trimming and J lost 4 bases; unmatched junction nucleotides: 8. Looked up from germline, CDR1 is SGHRS and CDR2 is YFSETQ. The CDR3 has 17 amino acids. CDR3 sequence (DNA): TGCGCCAGCAGCTTGGTGGGGACAGGGCTAGTCGGAAACACCATATATTTT. Protein sequence: CASSLVGTGLVGNTIYF.

This clone was detected only once. The chain has TRBV18 and TRBJ1-2, with TRBD1 matching 7 bases. Germline V CDR1 and CDR2: KGHSH, LQKENI. V was clipped by 3 bases and J by 4 bases; unmatched bases: 8. CDR3 size: 15 residues. CDR3 DNA sequence: TGTGCCAGCTCACCTGATAGGGGGCGGGTCTATGGCTACACCTTC. Translated: CASSPDRGRVYGYTF.

This clone came up once. The genes are TRBV29-1 and TRBJ2-2; D is uncertain. There are 13 residues in the CDR3. CDR1 is SQVTM, CDR2 ANQGSEA, per germline. Trimming left V 3 bases short and J 5 bases short, with 10 bases between. The CDR3 DNA is TGCAGCGTTGATAGCTTTCGGACCGGGGAGCTGTTTTTT. Amino acid sequence: CSVDSFRTGELFF.

The chain is built from TRBV19 and TRBJ1-1, with D perhaps TRBD1 (5 bases). The CDR3 consists of 15 residues. Per germline, CDR1 LNHDA and CDR2 SQIVND (reference sequence). V was clipped by 4 bases and J by 0 bases, with 12 bases between them. Here the CDR3 reads CASSTPTVMNTEAFF. The CDR3 coding sequence is TGTGCCAGTAGTACCCCGACAGTCATGAACACTGAAGCTTTCTTT.